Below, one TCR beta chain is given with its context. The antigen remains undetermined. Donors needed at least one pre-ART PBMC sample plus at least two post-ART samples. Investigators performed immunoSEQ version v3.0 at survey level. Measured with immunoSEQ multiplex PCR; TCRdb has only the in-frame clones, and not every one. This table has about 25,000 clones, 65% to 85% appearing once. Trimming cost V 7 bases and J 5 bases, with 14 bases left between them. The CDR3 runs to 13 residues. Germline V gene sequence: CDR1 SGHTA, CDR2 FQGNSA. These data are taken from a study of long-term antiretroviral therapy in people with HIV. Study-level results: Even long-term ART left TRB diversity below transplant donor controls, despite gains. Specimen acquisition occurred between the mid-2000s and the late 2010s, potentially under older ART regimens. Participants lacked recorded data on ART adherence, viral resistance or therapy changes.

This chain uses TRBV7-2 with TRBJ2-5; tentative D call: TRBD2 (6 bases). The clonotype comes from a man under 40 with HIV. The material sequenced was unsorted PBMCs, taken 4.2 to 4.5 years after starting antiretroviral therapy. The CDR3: CASTTRGPETQYF. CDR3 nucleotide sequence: TGTGCCAGCACTACGCGGGGTCCGGAGACCCAGTACTTC.